These 16 T cell receptor beta chains were all obtained from the same sample, sequenced in a study of blood T cells in healthy people across ages (dated by TCRdb to 2014 to 2015). The library was prepared using 5' RACE. Sequencer: Illumina HiSeq 2500. A second PCR of about 7 to 12 cycles was run with a J-beta primer mix and a sample-barcoded 5' primer. TCRdb itself trimmed the public reads at Q25 with fastp, ran MiXCR and retained productive beta chains. Every distinct CDR3 protein forms one entry, paired with its most common genes and DNA. The sample table records 800,000 to 1,300,000 distinct CDR3 sequences; around 27% of these occur just once. The ten largest clones capture 0.65% to 0.75% of the sample. The same sample was also used in a study of T cells of mothers and their children.

Sequencing was performed on blood. These receptors originate from a girl aged 2 to 9 in good health.

Details on this clonotype: At one end the junction does not follow the germline gene, possibly because of a read error. CDR3 region: CVSSPTTKEGNTIYF. The CDR3 nucleotides read TGTGTCAGCAGCCCTACTACAAAGGAGGGGAACACCATATATTTT. This rearrangement joins TRBV11-2 to TRBJ1-3, with D perhaps TRBD1 (5 bases). Germline assignment: CDR1 SGHAT and CDR2 FQNNGV. The CDR3 sequence is 15 residues long. Full variable domain (remainder filled in from reference TRBV11-2 and TRBJ1-3): EAGVAQSPRYKIIEKRQSVAFWCNPISGHATLYWYQQILGQGPKLLIQFQNNGVVDDSQLPKDRFSAERLKGVDSTLKIQPAKLEDSAVYLCVSSPTTKEGNTIYFGEGSWLTVV.

The J gene is TRBJ2-7, the V gene TRBV20-1; D is unclear. Trimming shortened V by 6 bases and J by 2 bases, and 17 bases separated the two germline ends. This CDR3 is 14 amino acids long. Germline V gene data show CDR1 as DFQATT and CDR2 as SNEGSKA (reference sequence). The CDR3 nucleotides read TGCAGTGCCCTGAACCCTTTAGACCCCTACGAGCAGTACTTC. It codes for CSALNPLDPYEQYF.

V gene TRBV20-1 combines with J gene TRBJ2-5; the match to TRBD2 covers 7 bases. V was pared by 4 bases and J by 0 bases, with 5 bases of the junction left unmatched. The CDR3 is 14 residues long. Germline CDR1 reads DFQATT; CDR2 reads SNEGSKA (reference sequence). CDR3 in amino acids: CSATSGRYQETQYF. In DNA, the CDR3 is TGCAGTGCTACTAGCGGAAGGTACCAAGAGACCCAGTACTTC.

V is TRBV6-5 and J is TRBJ2-1; D gene uncertain. CDR3 size: 17 residues. The germline V gene encodes CDR1 MNHEY and CDR2 SVGAGI. Trimming removed 2 bases from V and 6 bases from J, with 20 bases in between. CDR3 sequence reads: CASSYDKGSFKTNEQFF. The CDR3 nucleotides read TGTGCCAGCAGTTACGATAAAGGCTCCTTTAAAACCAATGAGCAGTTCTTC.

The chain combines TRBV29-1 with TRBJ2-1, with TRBD2 as a possible D gene (7 bases). The V end was cut by 5 bases, the J end by 6 bases, with 14 bases between. CDR1 is SQVTM and CDR2 is ANQGSEA in the germline V gene. This CDR3 region has 13 residues. CDR3 DNA: TGCAGCGTTCTCGGGGGGCCTAGCAATGAGCAGTTCTTC. It specifies CSVLGGPSNEQFF.

The rearrangement links TRBV7-9 to TRBJ2-5; D gene ambiguous. In germline, CDR1 is SEHNR, CDR2 FQNEAQ (reference sequence). This CDR3 has 14 amino acids. The V end lost 3 bases, the J end lost 5 bases, and 13 bases lay between the germline ends. CDR3 amino acids: CASSFFPEEETQYF. The CDR3 DNA sequence: TGTGCCAGCAGCTTTTTCCCAGAGGAGGAGACCCAGTACTTC.

This clonotype has just a few counts. This chain uses TRBV5-1 with TRBJ2-7; 8 bases line up with TRBD2. Germline V gene data show CDR1 as SGHRS and CDR2 as YFSETQ. Germline trimming cut 1 base from V and 5 bases from J; bases unmatched to any gene: 11. The CDR3 runs to 16 residues. CDR3 bases: TGCGCCAGCAGCTTGTGGCGAGCGGGAGATGGTAACGAGCAGTACTTC. Translation: CASSLWRAGDGNEQYF. The full variable domain, with the rest looked up from reference TRBV5-1 and TRBJ2-7, is KAGVTQTPRYLIKTRGQQVTLSCSPISGHRSVSWYQQTPGQGLQFLFEYFSETQRNKGNFPGRFSGRQFSNSRSEMNVSTLELGDSALYLCASSLWRAGDGNEQYFGPGTRLTVT.

The CDR3, as DNA: TGTGCCAGCAGTTTGATCGGGAGCGGGGTACAAGAGACCCAGTACTTC. Translated: CASSLIGSGVQETQYF. The rearrangement joins TRBV27 to TRBJ2-5; 7 bases fit TRBD2. The germline V gene has CDR1 MNHEY and CDR2 SMNVEV (reference sequence). Trimming took 3 bases from V and 2 from J; bases not matched to a gene: 9. The CDR3 extends over 16 amino acids.

As for this clonotype: The conserved phenylalanine or tryptophan is not found at the CDR3 terminus, so this likely reflects a read error. The J gene is TRBJ1-4, the V gene TRBV5-5; no clear D. The CDR3 length is 14 residues. V lost 4 bases and J 8 bases, leaving 15 bases between the germline ends. Germline V CDR1 and CDR2: SGHKS, YYEKEE (reference sequence). The CDR3 here is CASSLVQEGEKLFS. The CDR3 DNA sequence: TGTGCCAGCAGCCTAGTCCAGGAAGGAGAAAAACTGTTTTCT.

The chain recombines TRBV10-3 with TRBJ1-6; D uncertain. Germline loops: CDR1 ENHRY, CDR2 SYGVKD. V lost 3 bases to trimming and J lost 7 bases, with 7 bases between them. This CDR3 region has 13 residues. CDR3 residues: CAISDSQNSPLHF. In nucleotides, the CDR3 is TGTGCCATCAGTGACAGCCAAAATTCACCCCTCCACTTT.

The CDR3 nucleotides read TGTGCCAGCAGCTTGACAGGGTTGAGCTCCTACGAGCAGTACTTC. Translated, it gives CASSLTGLSSYEQYF. V usage is TRBV11-2 and J usage is TRBJ2-7; 7 positions agree with TRBD1. CDR3 length equals 15 residues. Trimming at V came to 3 bases and at J to 0 bases, leaving 5 bases not matched to a gene. Per germline, CDR1 SGHAT and CDR2 FQNNGV.

This clonotype was counted between two and nine times. The genes are TRBV6-2 or TRBV6-3 and TRBJ2-5; D unclear. The CDR3 runs to 15 residues. CDR1 and CDR2 (germline): MNHEY, SVGEGT. The V end was cut by 6 bases, the J end by 0 bases, with 14 bases between. The DNA of the CDR3 is TGTGCCAGCAGCCCCGGGCACACGTACCAAGAGACCCAGTACTTC. Protein product: CASSPGHTYQETQYF.

This clonotype was detected a few times. The chain uses TRBV12-3 or TRBV12-4 and TRBJ1-6, with D perhaps TRBD1 (6 bases). The CDR3 is 13 amino acids. The ends were cut back, 6 bases at V and 9 bases at J, with 12 bases in the middle. CDR3 protein: CASSWDISSPLHF. CDR3 sequence (DNA): TGTGCCAGCAGCTGGGACATTAGTTCACCCCTCCACTTT.

This clonotype was seen a handful of times. The rearrangement uses TRBV5-8 and TRBJ1-5; D unresolved. V was pared by 2 bases and J by 6 bases, with 12 bases between. This CDR3 is 14 amino acids long. CDR1 and CDR2 from the germline V gene are SGHTS and YDEGEE. The CDR3, as DNA: TGTGCCAGCAGCTTCGGCCAAGCCTTTCAGCCCCAGCATTTT. Its translation is CASSFGQAFQPQHF.

This clonotype was found once. The chain carries TRBV5-1 and TRBJ2-6, with 10 bases lining up with TRBD1. The CDR3 is made up of 16 amino acids. Germline assignment: CDR1 SGHRS and CDR2 YFSETQ. V trimming: 4 bases; J trimming: 4 bases; junction bases outside the gene matches: 5. The CDR3 DNA reads as TGCGCCAGCAGCCCGGGACAGGGGATCGGGGCCAACGTCCTGACTTTC. It yields the protein CASSPGQGIGANVLTF.

V gene TRBV7-9 combines with J gene TRBJ2-5; D remains ambiguous. This CDR3 region has 15 residues. The germline gives CDR1 SEHNR, CDR2 FQNEAQ (reference sequence). The V end was cut by 0 bases, the J end by 1 base, with 9 bases between. The CDR3 reads CASSLARIGQETQYF. The CDR3, as DNA: TGTGCCAGCAGCTTAGCCCGGATAGGCCAAGAGACCCAGTACTTC.